This T cell receptor beta chain is from a study of T cells in Graves' hyperthyroidism and ophthalmopathy. Study-level results: Most clonotypes expanded in the thyroid (above 0.001) were also present in blood.

CDR3 length: 13 amino acids. Germline CDR1 SNHLY, CDR2 FYNNEI. The CDR3 regions of TCR beta were amplified from RNA transcripts. In the first-round RT-PCR of the TCR CDR3, the HTBI primer set was used. TCRdb ran MiXCR on the multiplex PCR reads and lists one entry per CDR3 protein. The data contain about 500,000 distinct CDR3 sequences, approximately 15% of them singletons. The hyperthyroidism patients had all been newly diagnosed, and their disease duration was under 2 months. Their ages ranged from 18 to 65 years. Lactation, pregnancy, other autoimmune disease or uncontrolled infection led to exclusion of patients. On this clonotype: Its target is not known. A clone one base away is much larger, so this may be a read error.

The sequenced sample was blood. The receptor comes from a young woman with Graves' hyperthyroidism. The rearrangement joins TRBV2 to TRBJ1-2; a possible D gene is TRBD1 (6 bases). CDR3 protein: CASRTLYRETHAF. For the CDR3, the DNA is TGTGCCAGCCGAACCCTTTACAGGGAGACGCACGCCTTC.